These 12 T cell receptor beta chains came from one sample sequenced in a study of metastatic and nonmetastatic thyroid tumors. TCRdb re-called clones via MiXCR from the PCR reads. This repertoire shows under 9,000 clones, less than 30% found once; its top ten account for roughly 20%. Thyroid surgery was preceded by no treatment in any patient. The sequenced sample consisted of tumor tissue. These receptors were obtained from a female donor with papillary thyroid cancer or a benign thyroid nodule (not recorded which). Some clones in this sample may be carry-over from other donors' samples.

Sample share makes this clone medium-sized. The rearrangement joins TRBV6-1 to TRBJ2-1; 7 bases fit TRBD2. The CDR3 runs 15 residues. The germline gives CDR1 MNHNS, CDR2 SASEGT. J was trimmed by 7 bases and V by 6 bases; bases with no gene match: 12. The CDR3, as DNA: TGTGCCAGCAGACCCCTCCTTGGGGGGGGGAATGAGCAGTTCTTC. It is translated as CASRPLLGGGNEQFF.

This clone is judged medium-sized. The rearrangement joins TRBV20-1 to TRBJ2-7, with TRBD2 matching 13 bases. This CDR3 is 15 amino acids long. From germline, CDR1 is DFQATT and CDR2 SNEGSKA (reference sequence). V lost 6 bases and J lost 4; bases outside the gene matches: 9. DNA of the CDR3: TGCAGTGCCTCGCGGGGGACTAGCGGGAATTACGAGCAGTACTTC. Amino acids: CSASRGTSGNYEQYF.

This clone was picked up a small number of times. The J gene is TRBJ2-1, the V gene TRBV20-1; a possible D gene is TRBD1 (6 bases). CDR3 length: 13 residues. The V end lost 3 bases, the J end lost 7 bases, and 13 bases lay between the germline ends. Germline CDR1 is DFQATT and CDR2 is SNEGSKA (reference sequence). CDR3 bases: TGCAGTGCTAGTGAGGGGCAGGGGAATGAGCAGTTCTTC. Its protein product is CSASEGQGNEQFF.

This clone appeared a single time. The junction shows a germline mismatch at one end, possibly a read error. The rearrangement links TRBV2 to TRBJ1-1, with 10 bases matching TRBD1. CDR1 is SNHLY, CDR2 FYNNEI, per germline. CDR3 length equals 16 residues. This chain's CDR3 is CATSDGTGARNTEAFF. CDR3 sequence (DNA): TGTGCCACCAGTGATGGGACAGGGGCCCGAAACACTGAAGCTTTCTTT.

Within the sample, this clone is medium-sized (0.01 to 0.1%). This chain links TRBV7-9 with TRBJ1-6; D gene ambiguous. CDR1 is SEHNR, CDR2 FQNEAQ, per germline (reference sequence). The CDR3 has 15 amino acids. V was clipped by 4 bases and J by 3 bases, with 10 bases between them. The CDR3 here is CASSSTRSYNSPLHF. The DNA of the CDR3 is TGTGCCAGCAGCTCCACCCGGAGCTATAATTCACCCCTCCACTTT.

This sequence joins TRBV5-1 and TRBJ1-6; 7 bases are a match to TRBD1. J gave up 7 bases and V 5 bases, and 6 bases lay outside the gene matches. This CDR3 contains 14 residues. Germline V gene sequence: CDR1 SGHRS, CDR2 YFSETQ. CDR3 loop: CASRRDSQNSPLHF. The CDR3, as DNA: TGCGCCAGCAGACGGGACAGCCAAAATTCACCCCTCCACTTT.

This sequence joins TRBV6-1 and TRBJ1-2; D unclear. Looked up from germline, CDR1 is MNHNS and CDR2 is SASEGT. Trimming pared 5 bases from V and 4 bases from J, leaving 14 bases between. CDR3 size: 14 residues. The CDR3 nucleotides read TGTGCCAGCAGTAGAATGACCGTCTCCTATGGCTACACCTTC. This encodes CASSRMTVSYGYTF.

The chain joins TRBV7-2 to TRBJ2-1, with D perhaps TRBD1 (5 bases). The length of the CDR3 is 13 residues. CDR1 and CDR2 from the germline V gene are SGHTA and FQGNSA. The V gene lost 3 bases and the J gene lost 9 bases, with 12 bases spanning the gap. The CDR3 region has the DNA TGTGCCAGCAGCTTTTCTAGGGGTACTGAGCAGTTCTTC. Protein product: CASSFSRGTEQFF.

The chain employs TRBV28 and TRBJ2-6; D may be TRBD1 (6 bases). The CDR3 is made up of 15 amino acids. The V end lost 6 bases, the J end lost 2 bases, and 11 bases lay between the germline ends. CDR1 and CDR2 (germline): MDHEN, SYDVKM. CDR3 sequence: CASSNTGPGANVLTF. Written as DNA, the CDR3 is TGTGCCAGCAGCAACACAGGGCCTGGGGCCAACGTCCTGACTTTC.

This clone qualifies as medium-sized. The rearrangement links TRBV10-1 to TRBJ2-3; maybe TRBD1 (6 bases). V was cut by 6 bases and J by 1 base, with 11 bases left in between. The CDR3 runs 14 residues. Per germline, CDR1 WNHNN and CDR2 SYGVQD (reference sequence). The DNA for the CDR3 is TGCGCCAGCAGCCCAGGGGTCGGCACAGATACGCAGTATTTT. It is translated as CASSPGVGTDTQYF.

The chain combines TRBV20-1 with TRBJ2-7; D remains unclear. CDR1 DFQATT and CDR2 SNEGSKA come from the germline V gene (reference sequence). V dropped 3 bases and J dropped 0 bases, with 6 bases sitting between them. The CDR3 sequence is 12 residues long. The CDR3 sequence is CSASPASYEQYF. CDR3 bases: TGCAGTGCTAGCCCAGCCTCCTACGAGCAGTACTTC.

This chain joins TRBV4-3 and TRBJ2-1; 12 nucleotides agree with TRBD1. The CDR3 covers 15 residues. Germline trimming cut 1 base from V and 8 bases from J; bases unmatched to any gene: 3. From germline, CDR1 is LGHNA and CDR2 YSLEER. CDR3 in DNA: TGCGCCAGCAGCCAAGCCGGGACAGGGGGCCATGAGCAGTTCTTC. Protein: CASSQAGTGGHEQFF.